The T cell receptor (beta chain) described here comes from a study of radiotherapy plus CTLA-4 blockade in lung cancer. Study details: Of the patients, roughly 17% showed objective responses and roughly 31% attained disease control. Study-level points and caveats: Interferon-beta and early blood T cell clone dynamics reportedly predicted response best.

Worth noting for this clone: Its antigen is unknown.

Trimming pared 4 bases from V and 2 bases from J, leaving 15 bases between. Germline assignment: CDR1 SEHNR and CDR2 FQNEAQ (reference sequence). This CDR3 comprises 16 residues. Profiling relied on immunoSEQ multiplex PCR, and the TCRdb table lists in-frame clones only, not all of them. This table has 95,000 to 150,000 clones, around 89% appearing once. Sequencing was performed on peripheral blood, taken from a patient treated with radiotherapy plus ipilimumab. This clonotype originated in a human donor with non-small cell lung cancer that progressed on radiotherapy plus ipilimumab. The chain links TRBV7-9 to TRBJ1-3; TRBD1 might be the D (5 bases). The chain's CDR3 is CASSYGQRPAGNTIYF. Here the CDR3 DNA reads TGTGCCAGCAGCTACGGACAACGGCCCGCTGGAAACACCATATATTTT.